One and the same sample provided the 22 T cell receptor beta chains below, sequenced in a study of T cell repertoires in cytomegalovirus infection. TCRdb reanalysed the reads using MiXCR and keeps one entry per CDR3 protein. Found here are around 260,000 distinct CDR3 sequences, roughly 9% of them singletons; the top ten hold around 15%. The source material was PBMCs. Receptor source: a human donor in good health (CMV status not recorded). Some clones in this sample may be carry-over from other donors' samples.

The chain has TRBV20-1 and TRBJ2-1, with 7 positions matching TRBD2. J gave up 4 bases and V 0 bases, and 12 bases lay outside the gene matches. CDR1 and CDR2 (germline): DFQATT, SNEGSKA (reference sequence). The CDR3 consists of 17 residues. The CDR3 loop is CSARDSGVGGGYNEQFF. The DNA of the CDR3 is TGCAGTGCTAGAGATTCCGGGGTGGGGGGGGGTTACAATGAGCAGTTCTTC.

This clonotype was observed at least ten times. The chain links TRBV7-2 to TRBJ1-2; D is perhaps TRBD1 (5 bases). Trimming removed 1 base at V and 5 bases at J, with 14 bases between. Germline-derived CDR1 and CDR2 are SGHTA and FQGNSA. The CDR3 totals 15 residues. DNA of the CDR3: TGTGCCAGCAGCTTAGGGCAGGGAAACCTTTATGGCTACACCTTC. Its protein is CASSLGQGNLYGYTF.

This clonotype has at least ten counts. The genes are TRBV24-1 and TRBJ2-5; D remains ambiguous. The V end was cut by 4 bases, the J end by 4 bases, with 6 bases between. This CDR3 region has 12 residues. The germline V gene encodes CDR1 KGHDR and CDR2 SFDVKD. The CDR3 sequence: CATSEDPETQYF. For the CDR3, the DNA is TGTGCCACCAGTGAGGATCCAGAGACCCAGTACTTC.

This chain links TRBV2 with TRBJ2-2, with D hard to call. Germline V gives CDR1 SNHLY, CDR2 FYNNEI. The CDR3 sequence is 15 residues long. Deletions cut 2 bases from V and 2 bases from J, with 9 bases between. CDR3 sequence: CASSENGLNTGELFF. CDR3 DNA: TGTGCCAGCAGTGAAAATGGGCTTAACACCGGGGAGCTGTTTTTT.

This clonotype was seen only a few times. The chain uses TRBV23-1 and TRBJ2-7; D perhaps matches TRBD1 (6 bases). TRBV23-1 is identified as an open reading frame with a role that is uncertain. The CDR3 loop spans 15 amino acids. V gave up 3 bases and J gave up 0 bases, with 12 bases separating them. The CDR3 nucleotides read TGCGCCAGCAGTCACCCCCGGACAGCCTCCTACGAGCAGTACTTC. Translation: CASSHPRTASYEQYF.

V is TRBV20-1 and J is TRBJ2-7, with D possibly matching TRBD1 (5 bases). Germline lookup yields CDR1 DFQATT and CDR2 SNEGSKA (reference sequence). This CDR3 has 12 residues. Trimming removed 2 bases at V and 3 bases at J, with 8 bases between. The chain's CDR3 is CSARRDSYEQYF. CDR3 nucleotides: TGCAGTGCTAGACGCGACAGCTACGAGCAGTACTTC.

In its sample, this clonotype was seen a few times. The rearrangement links TRBV10-1 to TRBJ1-5; tentatively, D is TRBD1 (5 bases). Germline V lookup: CDR1 WNHNN, CDR2 SYGVQD (reference sequence). The CDR3 is 13 amino acids. The V end lost 1 base, the J end lost 5 bases, and 6 bases lay between the germline ends. CDR3 loop: CASSEWGDQPQHF. The DNA of the CDR3 is TGCGCCAGCAGTGAGTGGGGGGATCAGCCCCAGCATTTT.

At least ten counts were recorded for this clonotype. The chain employs TRBV20-1 and TRBJ2-1; the match to TRBD2 covers 10 bases. Germline assignment: CDR1 DFQATT and CDR2 SNEGSKA (reference sequence). This CDR3 contains 16 residues. V lost 3 bases, J lost 0 bases, and 5 bases stayed unmatched. The CDR3 sequence: CSARVAGGFSYNEQFF. DNA for the CDR3: TGCAGTGCTAGGGTAGCGGGAGGTTTCTCCTACAATGAGCAGTTCTTC.

This clonotype was seen many times. The V gene is TRBV7-2, the J gene TRBJ1-2; TRBD1 matches 9 bases. Germline lookup yields CDR1 SGHTA and CDR2 FQGNSA. This CDR3 spans 16 amino acids. V was pared by 5 bases and J by 2 bases, with 9 bases of the junction left unmatched. The CDR3 DNA reads as TGTGCCAGCAGCCTACTCCCGGGACAGGGAAACTATGGCTACACCTTC. This translates into CASSLLPGQGNYGYTF. Full variable domain (missing parts from reference TRBV7-2 and TRBJ1-2): GAGVSQSPSNKVTEKGKDVELRCDPISGHTALYWYRQSLGQGLEFLIYFQGNSAPDKSGLPSDRFSAERTGGSVSTLTIQRTQQEDSAVYLCASSLLPGQGNYGYTFGSGTRLTVV.

The sample holds a few counts of this clonotype. The CDR3 region is CASSLVSRTDTQYF. The CDR3 DNA reads as TGTGCCAGCAGCTTAGTGAGCCGCACAGATACGCAGTATTTT. The gene calls are TRBV7-2 and TRBJ2-3; D gene unclear. Germline assignment: CDR1 SGHTA and CDR2 FQGNSA. V lost 1 base and J lost 1, with 6 bases in between. The CDR3 covers 14 residues.

This clonotype was counted many times. The rearrangement joins TRBV4-3 to TRBJ2-1, with D perhaps TRBD2 (6 bases). The CDR3 contains 18 residues. CDR1 is LGHNA, CDR2 YSLEER, per germline. V lost 0 bases to trimming and J lost 5 bases, with 20 bases between them. The CDR3 spells CASSQEIDRWRDNNEQFF. The CDR3 DNA sequence: TGCGCCAGCAGCCAAGAAATAGACCGTTGGCGGGATAACAATGAGCAGTTCTTC.

This clonotype occurred many times. This chain joins TRBV7-2 and TRBJ2-7; D is undetermined. Germline V gene data show CDR1 as SGHTA and CDR2 as FQGNSA. V was cut by 6 bases and J by 7 bases, with 10 bases left in between. CDR3 size: 11 residues. The CDR3 protein is CASSSLQEQYF. CDR3 coding DNA: TGTGCCAGCAGTTCCCTCCAGGAGCAGTACTTC.

Concerning this clonotype itself: A read error may explain this, as a much larger clone is one base away. This chain links TRBV28 with TRBJ2-2; D possibly corresponds to TRBD1 (6 bases). Germline V lookup: CDR1 MDHEN, CDR2 SYDVKM. This CDR3 is 14 amino acids long. The CDR3 DNA sequence: TGTGCCAGCATGGGGGACATCCGCACCGGGGAGCTGATTTTT. Translating gives CASMGDIRTGELIF.

This clonotype showed up many times. The CDR3 sequence is CASSSGWTYEQYF. The CDR3 nucleotides are TGTGCCAGCAGCTCCGGGTGGACCTACGAGCAGTACTTC. The chain links TRBV7-2 to TRBJ2-7; no reliable D call. The CDR3 runs 13 residues. The germline V gene has CDR1 SGHTA and CDR2 FQGNSA. The ends were cut back, 4 bases at V and 2 bases at J, with 9 bases in the middle. The complete variable domain, with remaining parts taken from reference TRBV7-2 and TRBJ2-7, reads GAGVSQSPSNKVTEKGKDVELRCDPISGHTALYWYRQSLGQGLEFLIYFQGNSAPDKSGLPSDRFSAERTGGSVSTLTIQRTQQEDSAVYLCASSSGWTYEQYFGPGTRLTVT.

This clonotype was picked up many times. This sequence joins TRBV20-1 and TRBJ2-5; no reliable D call. The germline V gene encodes CDR1 DFQATT and CDR2 SNEGSKA (reference sequence). The V and J ends lost 3 bases and 1 base respectively, with 15 bases between them. The CDR3 spans 15 residues. In DNA, the CDR3 is TGCAGTGCTAGGCCGGCCCGGCGGAGCCAAGAGACCCAGTACTTC. Residues: CSARPARRSQETQYF.

This clonotype was counted ten times or more. J is TRBJ2-7 and V is TRBV7-2; D may correspond to TRBD1 or TRBD2 (6 bases each). With 7 bases removed from V and 0 bases from J, the gap between germline ends came to 19 bases. CDR1 and CDR2 from the germline V gene are SGHTA and FQGNSA. The CDR3 extends over 16 amino acids. In DNA, the CDR3 is TGTGCCAGCACCCTAACACAGGGACTTAGCTCCTACGAGCAGTACTTC. It specifies CASTLTQGLSSYEQYF.

There are a few counts of this clonotype. This chain joins TRBV14 and TRBJ2-4, with D possibly TRBD2 on 5 matching bases. CDR1 SGHDN and CDR2 FVKESK come from the germline V gene. V lost 4 bases and J lost 11, with 15 bases in between. This CDR3 has 13 amino acids. CDR3 in amino acids: CASSLARGYLQYF. CDR3 DNA: TGTGCCAGCAGCCTGGCCCGGGGTTACCTTCAGTACTTC.

The CDR3 coding sequence is TGCAGTGCTGGCCGGAACAGGGGCATCGGCACCGGGGAGCTGTTTTTT. It codes for CSAGRNRGIGTGELFF. This rearrangement joins TRBV20-1 to TRBJ2-2; 7 bases align to TRBD1. Trimming removed 5 bases from V and 4 bases from J; junction bases left unmatched: 13. The CDR3 contains 16 residues. Germline CDR1 DFQATT, CDR2 SNEGSKA (reference sequence).

This clonotype has a count of ten or more. This chain joins TRBV6-5 and TRBJ2-3; a weak D match, TRBD2 (6 bases). The CDR3 spans 17 residues. From germline, CDR1 is MNHEY and CDR2 SVGAGI. The V and J ends lost 5 bases and 1 base respectively, with 19 bases between them. The CDR3: CASSRSRAGTGTDTQYF. CDR3 in DNA: TGTGCCAGCAGTCGCTCCAGGGCGGGGACGGGCACAGATACGCAGTATTTT.

Ten or more counts support this clonotype. This chain links TRBV7-2 with TRBJ2-2; weak D call: TRBD2 (6 bases). This CDR3 has 15 residues. CDR1 is SGHTA, CDR2 FQGNSA, per germline. V lost 5 bases, J lost 1 base, and 11 bases lay in between. The chain's CDR3 is CASSRTNMNTGELFF. In DNA form, the CDR3 reads TGTGCCAGCAGCCGGACTAACATGAACACCGGGGAGCTGTTTTTT.

This clonotype was recorded many times. The chain recombines TRBV7-2 with TRBJ2-3; D ambiguous. Germline values: CDR1 SGHTA, CDR2 FQGNSA. The CDR3 covers 15 residues. V lost 5 bases and J lost 2, with 14 bases in between. The chain's CDR3 is CASSRDVLTTDTQYF. The CDR3 DNA is TGTGCCAGCAGCCGCGATGTCCTCACCACAGATACGCAGTATTTT.

The J gene is TRBJ1-3, the V gene TRBV19; maybe TRBD1 (6 bases). This CDR3 contains 16 residues. CDR1 and CDR2 from the germline V gene are LNHDA and SQIVND (reference sequence). V lost 8 bases, J lost 0 bases, and 17 bases lay in between. CDR3 residues: CASVDWGRGSGNTIYF. The CDR3 DNA reads as TGTGCCAGTGTTGATTGGGGCAGGGGCTCTGGAAACACCATATATTTT.